This TCR beta chain was retrieved from a study of T cell responses to AZD1222 COVID-19 vaccine. Study at large: Analyses pooled second doses at about 4 or about 12 weeks. Study outcomes and limitations: Nearly half of spike-specific TCRs reportedly go after variant regions that carry no mutations. Only a handful of people who got AZD1222 tested seropositive at baseline. Possibly, clonal diversity was underestimated; donors were largely white British and included more females.

CDR1 KGHSH and CDR2 LQKENI come from the germline V gene. The CDR3 is made up of 15 amino acids. The ends were cut back, 3 bases at V and 2 bases at J, with 13 bases in the middle. This clone was seen a single time. What it binds is not known. The protocol was immunoSEQ multiplex PCR, while the TCRdb copy is restricted to in-frame clones and leaves out a portion. The sample records some 110,000 clones, roughly 84% being singletons. The V call is TRBV18, the J call TRBJ1-2; D remains ambiguous. The TCR sequence derives from an adult in good health. This sample comprised peripheral blood, obtained on day 0 of AZD1222 vaccination. CDR3 loop: CASSPRSSPNYGYTF. The CDR3 DNA sequence: TGTGCCAGCTCACCGAGAAGTTCACCCAACTATGGCTACACCTTC.